These T cell receptor beta chains were read from a single sample in a study of identical twins. Each CDR3 protein is one row after TCRdb ran MiXCR on the 5' RACE reads. Among 200,000 or so distinct CDR3 sequences listed, approximately 8.3% were seen once. These data were likewise used in another study, on yellow fever vaccine responses in identical twins.

The sequenced material came from memory (CD45RO+) T cells sorted from blood. These receptors were collected from a woman between 18 and 30 years old in good health. Both conserved end residues are part of each CDR3. Each record gives: CDR3 protein, CDR3 DNA, D gene, J gene, CDR3 length, V gene, clone size. A D gene is named only where the DNA matches it firmly. Only part of the rows carry a size: once, few, many, or a class if the clone is expanded.

CSAGRDRVIYGYTF,TGCAGTGCTGGGCGGGACAGGGTGATTTATGGCTACACCTTC,TRBD1,TRBJ1-2,14,TRBV20-1,NA
CASSSTGGGQYF,TGTGCCAGCAGTTCCACAGGGGGCGGGCAGTACTTC,TRBD1,TRBJ2-7,12,TRBV6-5,NA
CATSRGRGFDEKLFF,TGTGCCACCAGCAGAGGCCGGGGGTTCGATGAAAAACTGTTTTTT,NA,TRBJ1-4,15,TRBV15,NA
CASRGQGPYEQYF,TGTGCCAGCAGGGGACAGGGGCCCTACGAGCAGTACTTC,TRBD1,TRBJ2-7,13,TRBV6-1,few
CASTRAGGQETQYF,TGTGCCAGCACCAGAGCGGGAGGGCAAGAGACCCAGTACTTC,TRBD2,TRBJ2-5,14,TRBV11-2,few
CASSNVVERAREKLFF,TGTGCCAGCAGTAATGTGGTTGAGAGGGCTAGGGAAAAACTGTTTTTT,NA,TRBJ1-4,16,TRBV27,few
CSATGQGANTEAFF,TGCAGTGCCACAGGACAGGGGGCGAACACTGAAGCTTTCTTT,TRBD1,TRBJ1-1,14,TRBV20-1,many
CASSILAGGPGELFF,TGTGCCAGCAGTATACTAGCGGGAGGACCGGGGGAGCTGTTTTTT,TRBD2,TRBJ2-2,15,TRBV6-2/TRBV6-3,few
CATSRDRFNYGYTF,TGTGCCACCAGCAGAGATCGCTTTAACTATGGCTACACCTTC,NA,TRBJ1-2,14,TRBV15,NA
CASSLVDSLYGYTF,TGTGCCAGCAGTTTGGTGGACAGTCTCTATGGCTACACCTTC,NA,TRBJ1-2,14,TRBV28,NA
CASSEVSGAGGPQETQYF,TGTGCCAGCAGTGAAGTATCGGGAGCGGGGGGACCCCAAGAGACCCAGTACTTC,TRBD2,TRBJ2-5,18,TRBV2,few